The 32 T cell receptor beta chains in this list originate from one sample, sequenced in a study of blood T cell repertoires in COVID-19. Measured with immunoSEQ multiplex PCR; TCRdb has only the in-frame clones, and not every one. Here the sample spans 130,000 or so clones, more than 75% being singletons. Sequences were obtained from peripheral blood. The receptors were sampled from a human donor in a cohort sampled during active COVID-19.

The chain couples TRBV4-2 to TRBJ2-1, with TRBD2 matching over 9 bases. CDR3 length: 15 amino acids. The V segment lost 4 bases and the J segment 2 bases; nucleotides outside the gene matches: 3. Per the germline V gene, CDR1 is LGHNA and CDR2 is YNFKEQ. CDR3 sequence: CASSPSSGTYNEQFF. The CDR3 DNA follows: TGTGCCAGCAGCCCTTCTAGCGGGACCTACAATGAGCAGTTCTTC.

The table lists this clone with a count of one. This rearrangement joins TRBV5-1 to TRBJ2-2; TRBD2 matches 11 bases. CDR3 length: 15 residues. CDR1 SGHRS and CDR2 YFSETQ come from the germline V gene. V shed 2 bases, J shed 6 bases, and the junction held 3 bases outside the gene matches. The CDR3 sequence is CASSFTSGSPGELFF. In nucleotides, the CDR3 is TGCGCCAGCAGCTTTACTAGCGGGAGTCCCGGGGAGCTGTTTTTT.

This chain joins TRBV3-1 (or the pseudogene TRBV3-2) and TRBJ2-1; D is uncertain. With 0 bases removed from V and 8 bases from J, the gap between germline ends came to 8 bases. The germline V gene has CDR1 LGHDT and CDR2 YNNKEL (reference sequence). The CDR3 sequence is 13 residues long. The CDR3 sequence is CASSQELRYEQFF. DNA of the CDR3: TGTGCCAGCAGCCAAGAGCTCCGGTATGAGCAGTTCTTC.

The V and J genes are TRBV27 and TRBJ1-1; tentative D call: TRBD1 (6 bases). Looked up from germline, CDR1 is MNHEY and CDR2 is SMNVEV (reference sequence). V lost 0 bases, J lost 5 bases, and 13 bases lay in between. The CDR3 length is 15 residues. The CDR3 DNA reads as TGTGCCAGCAGTTTATCCCGGGGGGCAGGTACTGAAGCTTTCTTT. Amino acid sequence: CASSLSRGAGTEAFF.

The genes are TRBV5-1 and TRBJ1-2; D is unclear. CDR1 and CDR2 from the germline V gene are SGHRS and YFSETQ. The length of the CDR3 is 14 residues. Trimming shortened V by 2 bases and J by 7 bases, and 15 bases separated the two germline ends. DNA for the CDR3: TGCGCCAGCAGCTTTACTCTCGGAGGCGGTGGCTACACCTTC. It encodes CASSFTLGGGGYTF. Drawing the rest from reference TRBV5-1 and TRBJ1-2, the complete variable domain is KAGVTQTPRYLIKTRGQQVTLSCSPISGHRSVSWYQQTPGQGLQFLFEYFSETQRNKGNFPGRFSGRQFSNSRSEMNVSTLELGDSALYLCASSFTLGGGGYTFGSGTRLTVV.

The rearrangement uses TRBV10-1 and TRBJ2-1; 10 nucleotides line up with TRBD1. The CDR3 is made up of 15 amino acids. The ends lost 2 bases at V and 8 bases at J; junction bases unmatched: 6. The germline V gene encodes CDR1 WNHNN and CDR2 SYGVQD (reference sequence). CDR3 sequence: CASSEPGQGLYEQFF. The CDR3 DNA sequence: TGCGCCAGCAGTGAGCCGGGACAGGGGTTGTATGAGCAGTTCTTC.

V and J are TRBV19 and TRBJ2-7; possible D gene TRBD1, 6 bases. Trimming shortened V by 8 bases and J by 2 bases, and 19 bases separated the two germline ends. The CDR3 runs 15 residues. Germline V lookup: CDR1 LNHDA, CDR2 SQIVND (reference sequence). Written as DNA, the CDR3 is TGTGCCAGTTCGCTATCCCGACAGGATGCCTACGAGCAGTACTTC. Amino acid sequence: CASSLSRQDAYEQYF.

The chain has TRBV6-6 and TRBJ2-1; the match to TRBD1 covers 11 bases. The CDR3 contains 14 residues. The V gene's germline CDR1 is MNHNY and CDR2 SVGAGI (reference sequence). The J segment lost 3 bases and the V segment lost 8 bases, leaving 3 bases of the junction unmatched. The CDR3 coding sequence is TGTGCCAGCCTGGACAGGGGGCACTACAATGAGCAGTTCTTC. Translation: CASLDRGHYNEQFF.

The chain is built from TRBV2 and TRBJ2-3; weak D call: TRBD2 (6 bases). This CDR3 contains 15 residues. CDR1 and CDR2 from the germline V gene are SNHLY and FYNNEI. The V end lost 6 bases, the J end lost 5 bases, and 18 bases lay between the germline ends. CDR3 loop: CASRPGDSRGDTQYF. CDR3 sequence (DNA): TGTGCCAGCAGACCTGGGGACTCACGAGGAGATACGCAGTATTTT.

This chain connects TRBV9 to TRBJ1-5; D might be TRBD1 (5 bases). V shed 0 bases and J shed 9 bases, with 7 bases lying between them. The germline V gene encodes CDR1 SGDLS and CDR2 YYNGEE. This CDR3 is 12 amino acids long. CDR3 sequence reads: CASSVAGGPQHF. The CDR3, as DNA: TGTGCCAGCAGCGTAGCGGGGGGGCCCCAGCATTTT.

V and J are TRBV19 and TRBJ1-3; tentatively, D is TRBD1 (5 bases). In germline, CDR1 is LNHDA, CDR2 SQIVND (reference sequence). The CDR3 has 15 residues. V was pared by 3 bases and J by 0 bases, with 9 bases between. CDR3 in amino acids: CASSMQGLSGNTIYF. CDR3 DNA: TGTGCCAGTAGTATGCAGGGCCTCTCTGGAAACACCATATATTTT.

This clone was recorded only once. V and J are TRBV3-1 (or the pseudogene TRBV3-2) and TRBJ2-3; unclear D gene. Germline CDR1 reads LGHDT; CDR2 reads YNNKEL (reference sequence). CDR3 length equals 13 residues. Trimming shortened V by 0 bases and J by 7 bases, and 8 bases separated the two germline ends. This chain's CDR3 is CASSQENSHTQYF. CDR3 coding DNA: TGTGCCAGCAGCCAAGAAAACAGCCATACGCAGTATTTT.

This clone came up a few times. V is TRBV15 and J is TRBJ2-3; 10 bases are shared with TRBD1. V dropped 0 bases and J dropped 5; count of bases not matched to a gene: 5. This CDR3 has 16 amino acids. Germline CDR1 is LNHNV and CDR2 is YYDKDF (reference sequence). The CDR3 sequence: CATSRDYRTGGDTQYF. CDR3 in DNA: TGTGCCACCAGCAGAGATTACCGGACAGGGGGAGATACGCAGTATTTT.

The genes are TRBV28 and TRBJ2-7; D might be TRBD2 (5 bases). CDR3 size: 15 residues. Germline assignment: CDR1 MDHEN and CDR2 SYDVKM. Trimming pared 6 bases from V and 3 bases from J, leaving 18 bases between. CDR3 sequence: CASSPLASSIYEQYF. The DNA of the CDR3 is TGTGCCAGCAGCCCCCTGGCTAGCAGCATCTACGAGCAGTACTTC.

The genes are TRBV7-2 and TRBJ1-2; D remains ambiguous. Germline values: CDR1 SGHTA, CDR2 FQGNSA. This CDR3 has 12 amino acids. Trimming pared 5 bases from V and 5 bases from J, leaving 9 bases between. The CDR3 DNA reads as TGTGCCAGCAGCCCGACGGGGTATGGCTACACCTTC. Translation: CASSPTGYGYTF.

The chain uses TRBV2 and TRBJ1-5, with 11 bases aligning to TRBD1. Losses at the gene ends were 6 bases for V and 5 bases for J; bases not matched to a gene: 6. The V gene's germline CDR1 is SNHLY and CDR2 FYNNEI. The CDR3 length is 15 residues. CDR3 in amino acids: CASSPGQGAYQPQHF. In nucleotides, the CDR3 is TGTGCCAGCAGCCCCGGACAGGGGGCCTATCAGCCCCAGCATTTT.

The chain combines TRBV10-3 with TRBJ1-6, with 8 bases that match TRBD1. The CDR3 contains 12 residues. V trimming: 10 bases; J trimming: 10 bases; junction bases outside the gene matches: 6. The germline CDR1 and CDR2 sequences are ENHRY and SYGVKD. In nucleotides, the CDR3 is TGTGCCACCGGGACAGGCCAATCACCCCTCCACTTT. This translates into CATGTGQSPLHF.

The genes are TRBV13 and TRBJ2-7; D remains ambiguous. The V end lost 0 bases, the J end lost 6 bases, and 9 bases lay between the germline ends. The CDR3 has 13 residues. Germline loops: CDR1 PRHDT, CDR2 FYEKMQ (reference sequence). The CDR3 DNA reads TGTGCCAGCAGCTTAGGCCTATCCGGCGAGCAGTACTTC. It specifies CASSLGLSGEQYF.

The rearrangement joins TRBV28 to TRBJ2-2; D is unresolved. The CDR3 has 14 residues. Germline CDR1 and CDR2: MDHEN and SYDVKM. V lost 1 base and J 3 bases, leaving 6 bases between the germline ends. CDR3 residues: CASSLYRDTGELFF. CDR3 coding DNA: TGTGCCAGCAGTTTATACAGAGACACCGGGGAGCTGTTTTTT.

The chain carries TRBV18 and TRBJ2-7, with 8 bases matching TRBD1. The CDR3 runs 15 residues. Germline trimming cut 3 bases from V and 3 bases from J; bases unmatched to any gene: 7. CDR1 KGHSH and CDR2 LQKENI come from the germline V gene. The CDR3 DNA reads as TGTGCCAGCTCACCGACAGGGGAGGTGAACTACGAGCAGTACTTC. It is translated as CASSPTGEVNYEQYF.

V is TRBV27 and J is TRBJ2-2; D might be TRBD2 (6 bases). This CDR3 has 18 amino acids. The germline V and J ends were trimmed by 6 bases and 2 bases, with 22 bases remaining between them. Germline V gives CDR1 MNHEY, CDR2 SMNVEV (reference sequence). In nucleotides, the CDR3 is TGTGCCAGCAGCGTAGGGGTTCCGGACTACCCAAACACCGGGGAGCTGTTTTTT. This encodes CASSVGVPDYPNTGELFF.

The CDR3 here is CASSRATGGAYEQYF. The CDR3 nucleotides are TGTGCCAGTAGCCGAGCGACAGGGGGCGCGTACGAGCAGTACTTC. The J gene is TRBJ2-7, the V gene TRBV19; 10 bases agree with TRBD1. The V segment lost 6 bases and the J segment 4 bases; nucleotides outside the gene matches: 9. Per germline, CDR1 LNHDA and CDR2 SQIVND (reference sequence). This CDR3 has 15 residues.

This chain joins TRBV28 and TRBJ2-1; the D is unclear. Trimming shortened V by 3 bases and J by 3 bases, and 9 bases separated the two germline ends. Germline values: CDR1 MDHEN, CDR2 SYDVKM. This CDR3 contains 14 residues. The DNA for the CDR3 is TGTGCCAGCAGTTTCGCCCCAGGCTACAATGAGCAGTTCTTC. It specifies CASSFAPGYNEQFF.

This chain joins TRBV18 and TRBJ2-1, with 11 bases aligning to TRBD2. The CDR3 covers 15 residues. J lost 5 bases, V lost 5 bases, and 5 bases had no gene match. Germline CDR1 KGHSH, CDR2 LQKENI. Here the CDR3 DNA reads TGTGCCAGCTCATCAGGACTAGCGGGCAACAATGAGCAGTTCTTC. Translating gives CASSSGLAGNNEQFF.

The CDR3 sequence is CASSEHGGRSSYEQYF. The CDR3 DNA reads as TGTGCCAGCAGTGAACACGGCGGGAGGTCCTCCTACGAGCAGTACTTC. This chain connects TRBV6-1 to TRBJ2-7; 8 nucleotides line up with TRBD2. Germline trimming cut 2 bases from V and 0 bases from J; bases unmatched to any gene: 6. The CDR3 extends over 16 amino acids. In germline, CDR1 is MNHNS, CDR2 SASEGT.

V and J are TRBV5-1 and TRBJ2-2; 7 bases are a match to TRBD1. J was trimmed by 3 bases and V by 0 bases; bases with no gene match: 2. Germline V lookup: CDR1 SGHRS, CDR2 YFSETQ. The CDR3 totals 15 residues. DNA of the CDR3: TGCGCCAGCAGCTTGGGACAGGGAGACACCGGGGAGCTGTTTTTT. It codes for CASSLGQGDTGELFF.

Points on this clone: The junction departs from germline at one end; a sequencing error may be responsible. The chain has TRBV10-2 and TRBJ2-1; D perhaps matches TRBD1 (5 bases). The CDR3 extends over 13 amino acids. The germline gives CDR1 WSHSY, CDR2 SAAADI. The chain's CDR3 is CASSQSPGYEQFF. The CDR3 DNA reads as TGCGCCAGCAGTCAGTCCCCAGGGTATGAGCAGTTCTTC.

Concerning this clone: At one boundary the junction diverges from the germline segment, which might be a read error. This specimen includes other DNA sequences encoding the same CDR3. The chain is built from TRBV5-6 and TRBJ1-2; TRBD1 aligns across 10 bases. CDR1 and CDR2 from the germline V gene are SGHDT and YYEEEE. This CDR3 region has 15 residues. The CDR3 DNA reads as TGCGCCAGCAGCCCAGGACAGGGGGGAAACTATGGCTACACCTTC. As protein: CASSPGQGGNYGYTF.

The chain combines TRBV19 with TRBJ2-7, with D perhaps TRBD2 (5 bases). The CDR3 is 14 residues long. The germline gives CDR1 LNHDA, CDR2 SQIVND (reference sequence). The germline V and J ends were trimmed by 4 bases and 3 bases, with 13 bases remaining between them. Here the CDR3 DNA reads TGTGCCAGTAGTAGGACCCCCGGGGACTACGAGCAGTACTTC. This encodes CASSRTPGDYEQYF.

This chain links TRBV18 with TRBJ2-5, with D possibly being TRBD2 (5 bases). Trimming removed 2 bases from V and 2 bases from J, with 9 bases in between. Germline CDR1 and CDR2: KGHSH and LQKENI. The CDR3 spans 14 residues. CDR3 coding DNA: TGTGCCAGCTCACCAGTCACTAGTCAAGAGACCCAGTACTTC. Protein: CASSPVTSQETQYF.

The CDR3: CSVRGGTSGYEQYF. The CDR3, as DNA: TGCAGCGTTCGAGGCGGGACTAGCGGCTACGAGCAGTACTTC. The V gene is TRBV29-1, the J gene TRBJ2-7; the match to TRBD2 covers 11 bases. The CDR3 has 14 amino acids. Germline-derived CDR1 and CDR2 are SQVTM and ANQGSEA. V gave up 5 bases and J gave up 3 bases; unmatched junction bases: 6.

This clone has only one observation. Other DNA sequences in this specimen translate into the identical CDR3. The chain has TRBV11-2 and TRBJ1-2; 10 nucleotides agree with TRBD1. The CDR3 covers 16 residues. Germline V gene data show CDR1 as SGHAT and CDR2 as FQNNGV. V gave up 5 bases and J gave up 4 bases; unmatched junction bases: 10. The CDR3 bases are TGTGCCAGCAGCGGCCCGACAGGGGGCTTTTTCTATGGCTACACCTTC. Its protein product is CASSGPTGGFFYGYTF.